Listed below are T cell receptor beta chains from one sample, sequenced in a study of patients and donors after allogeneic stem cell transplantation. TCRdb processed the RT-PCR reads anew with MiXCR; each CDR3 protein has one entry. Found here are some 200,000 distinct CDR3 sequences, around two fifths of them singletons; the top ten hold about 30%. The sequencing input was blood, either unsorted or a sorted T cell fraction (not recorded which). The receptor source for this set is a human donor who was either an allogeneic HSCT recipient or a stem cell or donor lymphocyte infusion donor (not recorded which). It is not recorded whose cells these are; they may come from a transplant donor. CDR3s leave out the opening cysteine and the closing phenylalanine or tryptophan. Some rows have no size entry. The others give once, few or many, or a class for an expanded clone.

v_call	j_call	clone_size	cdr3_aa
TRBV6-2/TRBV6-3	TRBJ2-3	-	ASRRLADHRDTQY
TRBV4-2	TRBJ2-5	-	ASSDADVETQY
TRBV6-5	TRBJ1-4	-	ASRYRPTNEKLF
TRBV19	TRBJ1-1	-	ASSIRTGNVATEAF
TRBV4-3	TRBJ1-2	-	ASSLHTQDSYGYT
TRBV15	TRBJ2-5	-	ATGLAGEETQY
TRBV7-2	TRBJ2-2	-	ASRGGGANTGELF
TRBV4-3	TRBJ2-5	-	ASSHVARSPVETQY
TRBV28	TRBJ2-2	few	ASSRLGTGETGELF
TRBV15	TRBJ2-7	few	ATSSWGAGESSYEQY
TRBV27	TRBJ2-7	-	ATLSGAYEQY
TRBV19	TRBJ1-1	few	ASATGSVTEAF
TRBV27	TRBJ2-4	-	ASSFYPVGTAKNIQY
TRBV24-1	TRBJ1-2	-	ATGEGNGYT
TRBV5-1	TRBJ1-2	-	ASRQGVTNYGYT
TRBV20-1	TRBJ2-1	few	SAHSEDSRSNEQF
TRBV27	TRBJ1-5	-	ASSSYREDQPQH
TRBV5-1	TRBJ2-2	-	ASSSIAVRVTGELF
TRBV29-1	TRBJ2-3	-	SVGDTDTQY
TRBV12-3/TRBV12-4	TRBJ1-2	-	ASSLGVVSYGYT
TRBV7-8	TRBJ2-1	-	ASSLVRTSGFYNEQF
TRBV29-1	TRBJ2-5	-	SVFPHGVETQY
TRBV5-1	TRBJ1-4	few	ASSLSGTGSEKLF
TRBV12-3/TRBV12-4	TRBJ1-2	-	ASTPGGQLYGYT
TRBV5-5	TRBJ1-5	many	ASSGSVDNQPQH
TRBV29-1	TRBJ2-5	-	SPLDGVGGTQY
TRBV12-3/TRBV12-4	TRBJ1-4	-	ASRNLGTENEKLF
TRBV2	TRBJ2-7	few	ASSDVYEQY
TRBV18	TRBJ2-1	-	ASSQLTSSYNEQF
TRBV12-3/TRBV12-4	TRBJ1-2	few	ASSFSAGFYGYT
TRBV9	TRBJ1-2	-	ASSGMTQGNGYT
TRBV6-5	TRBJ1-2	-	ASSYSPPGALGYT
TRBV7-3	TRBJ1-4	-	ASSSTGTGGEKLF
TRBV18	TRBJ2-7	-	ASSLAGGGNYEQY
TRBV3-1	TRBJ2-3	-	ASSQLGKGEADTQY
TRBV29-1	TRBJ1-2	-	SASDRDEYGYT
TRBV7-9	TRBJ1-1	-	ASSLKNTSSFPGQGQDEAF
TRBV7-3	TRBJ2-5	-	ASSQGPQETQY
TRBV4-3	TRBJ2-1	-	ASSGLEGRDEQF
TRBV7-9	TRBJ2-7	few	ASSLDWAEQY
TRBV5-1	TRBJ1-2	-	ASSLPTTADYGYT
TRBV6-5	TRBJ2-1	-	ASSYDLAVYNEQF
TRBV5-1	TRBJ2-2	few	ASSSDGWNTGELF
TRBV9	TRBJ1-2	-	ASSVGGTASGYT
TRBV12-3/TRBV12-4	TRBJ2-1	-	ASTQLTRGAHNEQF
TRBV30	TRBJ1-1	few	AWTWRYPTEAF
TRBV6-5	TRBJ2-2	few	ASSFHPGLAGDGGNTGELF
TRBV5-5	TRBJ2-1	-	ASSLDGFRVDEQF
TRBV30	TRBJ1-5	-	AWNFGAANQPQH
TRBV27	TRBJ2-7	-	ASTPRGLGEQY
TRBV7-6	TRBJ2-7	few	ASSLVAGGSYEQY
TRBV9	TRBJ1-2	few	ASSVGSYSYGYT
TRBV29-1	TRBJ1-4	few	SVGERNEKLF